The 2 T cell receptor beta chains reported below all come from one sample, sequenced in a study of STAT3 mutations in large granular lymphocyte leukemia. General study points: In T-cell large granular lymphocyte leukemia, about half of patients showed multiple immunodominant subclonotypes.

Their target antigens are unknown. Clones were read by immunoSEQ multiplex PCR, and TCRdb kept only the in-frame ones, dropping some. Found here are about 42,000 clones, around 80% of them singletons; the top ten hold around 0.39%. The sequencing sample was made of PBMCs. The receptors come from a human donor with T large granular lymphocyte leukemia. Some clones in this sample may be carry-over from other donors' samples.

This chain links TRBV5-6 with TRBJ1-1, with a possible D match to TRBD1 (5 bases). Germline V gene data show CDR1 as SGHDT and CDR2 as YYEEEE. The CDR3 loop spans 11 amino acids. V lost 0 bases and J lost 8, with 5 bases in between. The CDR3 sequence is CASSLGGEAFF. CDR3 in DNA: TGTGCCAGCAGCTTGGGGGGCGAAGCTTTCTTT.

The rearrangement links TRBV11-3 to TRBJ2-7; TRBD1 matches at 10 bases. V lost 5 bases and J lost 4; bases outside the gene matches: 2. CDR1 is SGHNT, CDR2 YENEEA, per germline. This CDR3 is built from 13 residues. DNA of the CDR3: TGTGCCAGCAGCCGGGACAGGGGTTACGAGCAGTACTTC. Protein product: CASSRDRGYEQYF.